The T cell receptor beta chain described here comes from a study of naive and memory T cell subsets. Study-wide results and limits: A few larger clonotypes appeared in naive repertoires, especially CD8, possibly memory cells re-expressing CD45RA. Clonotypes are single alpha or beta chains, not paired receptors. Naive and memory repertoire findings lacked a ground truth for validation. In naive cells, over 95% of TCR sequences were seen only once.

CDR1 and CDR2 (germline): SGHDN, FVKESK. The trim removed 0 bases at V and 7 bases at J, leaving 8 bases unmatched. The CDR3 is 16 amino acids. The beta constant-region primer was an equimolar mix of two oligonucleotides covering TRBC1 and TRBC2. Four rounds of PCR amplified the ligated cDNA using nested alpha and beta constant-region primers plus SP2. A single record per CDR3 protein comes from TCRdb applying MiXCR to the UMI-ligation and nested PCR reads. The table shows 85,000 or so distinct CDR3 sequences, with around 9% occurring only once. About this clonotype itself: Its antigen is currently unknown.

Sequenced material: naive CD8+ T cells from blood. This sequence originates from a human donor in good health. The chain recombines TRBV14 with TRBJ2-1; 8 bases align to TRBD2. CDR3 bases: TGTGCCAGCAGCCAAGAATTCGCGGGAGGTCGGAATGAGCAGTTCTTC. It encodes CASSQEFAGGRNEQFF.